Listed below are T cell receptor beta chains from one sample, sequenced in a study of CD8+ T cells in alopecia areata. This table comes from immunoSEQ multiplex PCR, and its TCRdb copy is limited to in-frame clones, with some not included. This table has around 100,000 clones, under 60% appearing once. Specimen: CD8+ T cells sorted from blood, collected at week 24, from a patient treated with tofacitinib. The receptors were gathered from a human donor with alopecia areata. The conserved cysteine and the conserved F or W are not part of the CDR3 here.

j_gene	v_gene	CDR3aa
TRBJ1-2	TRBV4-1	ASSQEGMNYGYT
TRBJ2-7	TRBV11-2	ASSFEARGEQY
TRBJ2-6	TRBV4-1	ASSQDFSSGANVLT
TRBJ2-5	TRBV7-8	ASSEIGLSQY
TRBJ1-2	TRBV7-9	ASSLHPDGYT
TRBJ1-2	TRBV14	ASSHSGTVYGYT
TRBJ2-5	TRBV10-3	AISEVQQETQY
TRBJ1-2	TRBV11-1	ASSLLGDTHYGYT
TRBJ1-2	TRBV6-4	ASRADRATNYGYT
TRBJ1-5	TRBV7-9	ASSLGDREAPQPQH
TRBJ2-3	TRBV20-1	SASGDTQY
TRBJ2-5	TRBV28	ASSYRQVQETQY
TRBJ1-1	TRBV7-3	ASSPGGNTEAF
TRBJ1-1	TRBV30	ASETTRGAEAF
TRBJ2-6	TRBV4-3	ASSQVILHSGANVLT
TRBJ2-7	TRBV15	ATSTLEGAPNEQY
TRBJ1-2	TRBV2	ASRDRGNYGYT